The clone carrying this TCR beta chain was counted at least ten times. The length of the CDR3 is 13 residues. Trimming shortened V by 4 bases and J by 2 bases, and 10 bases separated the two germline ends. Germline-derived CDR1 and CDR2 are SGHRS and YFSETQ. Then a second PCR, running about 7 to 11 cycles, was carried out with a sample-barcoded 5' primer and a J-beta primer mix. Using its own MiXCR run on the 5' RACE reads, TCRdb lists one record per CDR3 protein. Of about 780,000 distinct CDR3 sequences in the sample, around 50% were seen once. Per sample, a minimum of 7 million PBMCs were isolated. Total RNA, at least 5.5 micrograms per sample, came from PBMCs. The sample belongs to a study of blood T cells in healthy people across ages.

The TCR sequence derives from an elderly man in good health. Sample: blood. The chain uses TRBV5-1 and TRBJ2-7; D gene ambiguous. The CDR3 region has the DNA TGCGCCAGCAGCAACGGACGGACCTACGAGCAGTACTTC. Its protein product is CASSNGRTYEQYF.